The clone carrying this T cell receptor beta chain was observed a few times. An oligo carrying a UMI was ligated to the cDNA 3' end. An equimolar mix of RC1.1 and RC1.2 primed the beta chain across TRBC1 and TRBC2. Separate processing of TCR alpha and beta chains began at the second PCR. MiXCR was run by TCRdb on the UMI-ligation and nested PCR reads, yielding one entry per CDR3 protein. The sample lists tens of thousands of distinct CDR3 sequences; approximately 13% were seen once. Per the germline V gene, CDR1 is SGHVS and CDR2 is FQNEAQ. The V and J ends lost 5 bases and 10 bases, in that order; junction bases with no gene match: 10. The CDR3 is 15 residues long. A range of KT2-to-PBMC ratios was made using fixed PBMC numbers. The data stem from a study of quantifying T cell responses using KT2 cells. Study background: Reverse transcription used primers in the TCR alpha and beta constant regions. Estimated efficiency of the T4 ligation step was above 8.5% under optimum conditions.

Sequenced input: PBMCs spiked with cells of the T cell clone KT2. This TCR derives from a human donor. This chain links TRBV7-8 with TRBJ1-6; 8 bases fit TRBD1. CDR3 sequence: CASSQERTGMSPLHF. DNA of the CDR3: TGTGCCAGCAGCCAGGAAAGGACAGGGATGTCACCCCTCCACTTT.